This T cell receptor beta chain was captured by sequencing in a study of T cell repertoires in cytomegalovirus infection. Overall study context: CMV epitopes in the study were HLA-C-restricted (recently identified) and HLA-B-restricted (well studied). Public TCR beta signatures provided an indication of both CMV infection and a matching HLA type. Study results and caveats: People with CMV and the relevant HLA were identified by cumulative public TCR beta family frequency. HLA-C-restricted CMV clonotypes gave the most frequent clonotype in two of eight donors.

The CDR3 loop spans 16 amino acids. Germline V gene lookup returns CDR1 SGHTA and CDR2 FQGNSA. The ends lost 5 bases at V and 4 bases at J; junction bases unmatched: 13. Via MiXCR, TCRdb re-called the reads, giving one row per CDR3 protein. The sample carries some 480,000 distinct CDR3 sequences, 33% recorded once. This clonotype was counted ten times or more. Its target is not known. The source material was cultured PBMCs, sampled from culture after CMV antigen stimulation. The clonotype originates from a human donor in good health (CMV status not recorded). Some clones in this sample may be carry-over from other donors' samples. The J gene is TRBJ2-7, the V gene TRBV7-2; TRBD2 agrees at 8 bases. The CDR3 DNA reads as TGTGCCAGCAGCCTCTCCCATGACCCGGGGGGGTACGAGCAGTACTTC. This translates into CASSLSHDPGGYEQYF.